This T cell receptor beta chain came from a study of blood T cell repertoires in COVID-19. The method was immunoSEQ multiplex PCR; TCRdb's version includes in-frame clones alone and lacks a portion of them. The table has some 130,000 clones, around four fifths seen once. CDR1 is LGHDT and CDR2 is YNNKEL in the germline V gene (reference sequence). The V end was cut by 2 bases, the J end by 2 bases, with 19 bases between. This CDR3 has 17 residues. The sample comprised peripheral blood. The chain has TRBV3-1 (or the pseudogene TRBV3-2) and TRBJ2-7; the D gene is possibly TRBD1 (5 bases). This receptor was obtained from a man aged 55-75 years who had recovered from COVID-19. The CDR3 DNA reads as TGTGCCAGCAGCCAACCCCTAGGGGCCGGAGTAGCCTACGAGCAGTACTTC. This gives the protein CASSQPLGAGVAYEQYF.